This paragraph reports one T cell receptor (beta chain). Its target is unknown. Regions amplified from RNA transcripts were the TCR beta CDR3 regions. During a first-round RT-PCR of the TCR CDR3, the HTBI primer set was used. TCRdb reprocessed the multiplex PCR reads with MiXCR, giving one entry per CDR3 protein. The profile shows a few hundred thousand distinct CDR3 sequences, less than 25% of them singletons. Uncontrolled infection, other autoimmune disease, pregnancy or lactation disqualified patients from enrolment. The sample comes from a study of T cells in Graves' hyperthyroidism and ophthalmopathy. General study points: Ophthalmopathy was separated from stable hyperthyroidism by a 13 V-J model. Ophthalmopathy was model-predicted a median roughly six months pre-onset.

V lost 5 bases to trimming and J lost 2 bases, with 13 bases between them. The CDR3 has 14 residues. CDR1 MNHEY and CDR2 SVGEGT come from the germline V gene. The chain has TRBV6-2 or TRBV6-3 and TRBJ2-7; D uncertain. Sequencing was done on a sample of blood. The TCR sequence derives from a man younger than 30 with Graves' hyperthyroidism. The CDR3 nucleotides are TGTGCCAGCAGTCCGACGGAATCTCCCTACGAGCAGTACTTC. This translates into CASSPTESPYEQYF.